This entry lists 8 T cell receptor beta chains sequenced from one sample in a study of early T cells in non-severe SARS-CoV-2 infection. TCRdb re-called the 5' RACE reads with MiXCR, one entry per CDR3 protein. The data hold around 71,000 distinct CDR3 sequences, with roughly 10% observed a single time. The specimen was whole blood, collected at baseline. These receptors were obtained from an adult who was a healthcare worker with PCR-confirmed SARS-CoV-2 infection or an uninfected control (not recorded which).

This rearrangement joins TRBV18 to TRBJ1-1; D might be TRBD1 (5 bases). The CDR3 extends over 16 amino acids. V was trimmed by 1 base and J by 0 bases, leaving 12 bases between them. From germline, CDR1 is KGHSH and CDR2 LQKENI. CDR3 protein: CASSPRVGVVNTEAFF. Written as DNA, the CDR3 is TGTGCCAGCTCACCACGGGTGGGGGTTGTGAACACTGAAGCTTTCTTT.

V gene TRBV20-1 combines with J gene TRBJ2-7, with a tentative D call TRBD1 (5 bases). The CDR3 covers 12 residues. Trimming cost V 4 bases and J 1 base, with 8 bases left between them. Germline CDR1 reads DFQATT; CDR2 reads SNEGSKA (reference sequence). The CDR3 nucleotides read TGCAGTGCTACAGGGAAGTCCTACGAGCAGTACTTC. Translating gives CSATGKSYEQYF.

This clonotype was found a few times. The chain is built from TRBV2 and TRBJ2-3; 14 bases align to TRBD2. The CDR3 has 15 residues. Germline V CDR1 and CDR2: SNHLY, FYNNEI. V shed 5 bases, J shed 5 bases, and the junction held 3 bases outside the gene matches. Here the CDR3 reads CASSTGLAGGDTQYF. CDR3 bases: TGTGCCAGCAGTACCGGACTAGCGGGAGGAGATACGCAGTATTTT.

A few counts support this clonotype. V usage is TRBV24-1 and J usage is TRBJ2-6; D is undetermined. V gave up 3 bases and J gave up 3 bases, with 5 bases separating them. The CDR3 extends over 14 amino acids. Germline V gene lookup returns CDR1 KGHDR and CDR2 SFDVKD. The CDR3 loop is CATSDLSGANVLTF. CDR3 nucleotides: TGTGCCACCAGTGATCTGAGTGGGGCCAACGTCCTGACTTTC.

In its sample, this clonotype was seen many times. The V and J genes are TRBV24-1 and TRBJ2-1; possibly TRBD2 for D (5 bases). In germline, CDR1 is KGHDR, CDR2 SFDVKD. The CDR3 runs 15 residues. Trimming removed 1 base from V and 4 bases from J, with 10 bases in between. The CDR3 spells CATSDFPGNYNEQFF. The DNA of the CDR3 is TGTGCCACCAGTGATTTCCCCGGGAATTACAATGAGCAGTTCTTC.

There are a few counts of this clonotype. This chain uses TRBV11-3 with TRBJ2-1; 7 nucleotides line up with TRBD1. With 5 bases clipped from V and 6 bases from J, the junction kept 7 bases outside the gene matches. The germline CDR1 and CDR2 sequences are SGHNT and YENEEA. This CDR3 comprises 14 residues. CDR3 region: CASSEGQPGNEQFF. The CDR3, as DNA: TGTGCCAGCAGCGAGGGACAGCCCGGCAATGAGCAGTTCTTC.

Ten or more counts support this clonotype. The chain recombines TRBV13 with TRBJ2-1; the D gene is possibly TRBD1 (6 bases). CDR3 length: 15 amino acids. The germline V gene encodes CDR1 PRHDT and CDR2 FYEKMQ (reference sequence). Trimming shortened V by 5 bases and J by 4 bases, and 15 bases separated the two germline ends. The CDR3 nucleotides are TGTGCCAGCAGCCCATCCGGGACAATTTACAATGAGCAGTTCTTC. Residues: CASSPSGTIYNEQFF.

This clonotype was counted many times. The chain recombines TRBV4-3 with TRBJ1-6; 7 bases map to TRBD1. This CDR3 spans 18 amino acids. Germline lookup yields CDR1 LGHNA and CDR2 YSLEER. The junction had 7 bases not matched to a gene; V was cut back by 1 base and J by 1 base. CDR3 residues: CASSQGAGGTSYNSPLHF. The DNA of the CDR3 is TGCGCCAGCAGCCAAGGGGCAGGGGGGACGTCCTATAATTCACCCCTCCACTTT.